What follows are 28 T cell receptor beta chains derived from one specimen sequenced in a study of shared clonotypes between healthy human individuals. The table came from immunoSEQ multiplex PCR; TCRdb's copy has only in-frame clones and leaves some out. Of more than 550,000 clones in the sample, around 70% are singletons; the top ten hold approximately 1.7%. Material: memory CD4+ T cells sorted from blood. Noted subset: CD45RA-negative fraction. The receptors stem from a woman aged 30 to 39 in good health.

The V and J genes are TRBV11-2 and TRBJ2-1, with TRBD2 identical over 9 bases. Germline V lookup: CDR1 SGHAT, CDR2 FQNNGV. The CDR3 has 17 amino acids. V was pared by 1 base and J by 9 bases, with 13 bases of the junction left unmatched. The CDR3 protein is CASSLGVGLAELGEQFF. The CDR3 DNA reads TGTGCCAGCAGCTTAGGGGTGGGACTAGCAGAACTGGGTGAGCAGTTCTTC.

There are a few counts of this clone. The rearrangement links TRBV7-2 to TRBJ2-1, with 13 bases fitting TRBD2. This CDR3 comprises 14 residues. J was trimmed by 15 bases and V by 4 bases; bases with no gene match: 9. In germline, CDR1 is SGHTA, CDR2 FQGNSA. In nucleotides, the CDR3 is TGTGCCAGCAGCTCCCAGACTAGCGGGAGGAATCCGTTCTTC. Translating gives CASSSQTSGRNPFF.

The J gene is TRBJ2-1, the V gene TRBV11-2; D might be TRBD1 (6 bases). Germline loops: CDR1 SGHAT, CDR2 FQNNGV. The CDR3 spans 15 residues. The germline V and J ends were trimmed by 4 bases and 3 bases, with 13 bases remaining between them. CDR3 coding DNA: TGTGCCAGCAGCTGGGGGCAGGGAGACTACAATGAGCAGTTCTTC. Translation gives CASSWGQGDYNEQFF.

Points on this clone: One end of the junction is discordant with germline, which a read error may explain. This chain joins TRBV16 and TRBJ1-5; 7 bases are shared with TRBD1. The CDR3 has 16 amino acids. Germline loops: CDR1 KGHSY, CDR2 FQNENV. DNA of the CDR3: TGTGCCAGCTCCTTAGGACAGGCTAATAGCAATCAGTCCCAGCATTTT. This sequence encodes CASSLGQANSNQSQHF.

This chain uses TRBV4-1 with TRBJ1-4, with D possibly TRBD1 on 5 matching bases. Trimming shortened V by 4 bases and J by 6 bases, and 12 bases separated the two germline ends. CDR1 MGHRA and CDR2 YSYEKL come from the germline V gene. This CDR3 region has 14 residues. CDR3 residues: CASSPRDGDEKLFF. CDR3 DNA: TGCGCCAGCAGCCCGCGGGACGGTGATGAAAAACTGTTTTTT.

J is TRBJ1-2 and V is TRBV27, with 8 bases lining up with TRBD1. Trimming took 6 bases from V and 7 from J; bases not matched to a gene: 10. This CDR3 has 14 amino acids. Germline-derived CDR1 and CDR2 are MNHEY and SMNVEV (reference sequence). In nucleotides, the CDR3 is TGTGCCAGCAGCCCCGGGACAGGATCTTTTGGCTACACCTTC. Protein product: CASSPGTGSFGYTF.

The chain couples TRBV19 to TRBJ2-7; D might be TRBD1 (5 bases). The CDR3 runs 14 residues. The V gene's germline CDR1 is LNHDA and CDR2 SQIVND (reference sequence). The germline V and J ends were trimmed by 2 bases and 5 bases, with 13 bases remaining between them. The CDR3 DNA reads TGTGCCAGTAGTATATCTGGGGCCAGCGACGAGCAGTACTTC. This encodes CASSISGASDEQYF.

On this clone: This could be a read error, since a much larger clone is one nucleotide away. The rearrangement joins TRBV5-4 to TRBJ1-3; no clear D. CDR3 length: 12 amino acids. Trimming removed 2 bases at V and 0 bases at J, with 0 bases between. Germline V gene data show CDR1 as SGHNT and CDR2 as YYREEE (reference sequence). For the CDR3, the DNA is TGTGCCAGCAGCTTCTCTGGAAACACCATATATTTT. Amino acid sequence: CASSFSGNTIYF.

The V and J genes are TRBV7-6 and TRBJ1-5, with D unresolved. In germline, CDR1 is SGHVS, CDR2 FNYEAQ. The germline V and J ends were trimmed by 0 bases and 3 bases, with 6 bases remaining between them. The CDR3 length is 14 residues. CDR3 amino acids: CASSLAAFNQPQHF. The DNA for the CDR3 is TGTGCCAGCAGCTTAGCGGCCTTCAATCAGCCCCAGCATTTT.

This CDR3 is CASSSRTGGLIYGANVLTF. The DNA of the CDR3 is TGTGCCAGCAGCTCCAGGACAGGGGGCTTGATTTATGGGGCCAACGTCCTGACTTTC. The rearrangement joins TRBV7-8 to TRBJ2-6; 11 bases map to TRBD1. This CDR3 comprises 19 residues. CDR1 is SGHVS, CDR2 FQNEAQ, per germline. The trim removed 4 bases at V and 3 bases at J, leaving 11 bases unmatched.

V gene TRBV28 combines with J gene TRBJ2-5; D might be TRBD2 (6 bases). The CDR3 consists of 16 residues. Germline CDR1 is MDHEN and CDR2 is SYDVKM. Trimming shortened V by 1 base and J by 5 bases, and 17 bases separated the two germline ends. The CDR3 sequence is CASSLSGFGGRETQYF. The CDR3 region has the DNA TGTGCCAGCAGTTTATCAGGGTTCGGAGGGAGGGAGACCCAGTACTTC.

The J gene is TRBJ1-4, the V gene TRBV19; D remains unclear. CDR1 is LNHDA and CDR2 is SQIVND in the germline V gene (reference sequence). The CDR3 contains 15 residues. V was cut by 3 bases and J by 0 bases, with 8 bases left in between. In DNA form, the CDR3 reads TGTGCCAGTAGTATTTGGGGAACAACTAATGAAAAACTGTTTTTT. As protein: CASSIWGTTNEKLFF.

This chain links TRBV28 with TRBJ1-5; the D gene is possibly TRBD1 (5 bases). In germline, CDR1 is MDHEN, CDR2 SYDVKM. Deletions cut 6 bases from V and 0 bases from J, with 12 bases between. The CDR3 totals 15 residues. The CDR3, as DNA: TGTGCCAGCAGGCGACAGACCTATAGCAATCAGCCCCAGCATTTT. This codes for CASRRQTYSNQPQHF. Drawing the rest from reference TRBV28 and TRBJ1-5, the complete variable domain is DVKVTQSSRYLVKRTGEKVFLECVQDMDHENMFWYRQDPGLGLRLIYFSYDVKMKEKGDIPEGYSVSREKKERFSLILESASTNQTSMYLCASRRQTYSNQPQHFGDGTRLSIL.

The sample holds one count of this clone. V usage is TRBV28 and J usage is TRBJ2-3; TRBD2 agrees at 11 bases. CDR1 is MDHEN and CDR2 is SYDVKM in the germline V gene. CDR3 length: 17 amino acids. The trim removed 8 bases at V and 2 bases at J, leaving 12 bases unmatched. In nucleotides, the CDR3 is TGTGCCAGCCTTACCCCTAGACTAGCGGGACTCACAGATACGCAGTATTTT. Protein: CASLTPRLAGLTDTQYF.

The CDR3 DNA is TGTGCCTGGAGTGTACAGCGCACTCGTCGAGATACGCAGTATTTT. Translation gives CAWSVQRTRRDTQYF. V gene TRBV30 combines with J gene TRBJ2-3; D unclear. This CDR3 region has 15 residues. Trimming took 0 bases from V and 5 from J, leaving 15 bases between them. Germline V gene lookup returns CDR1 GTSNPN and CDR2 SVGIG (reference sequence).

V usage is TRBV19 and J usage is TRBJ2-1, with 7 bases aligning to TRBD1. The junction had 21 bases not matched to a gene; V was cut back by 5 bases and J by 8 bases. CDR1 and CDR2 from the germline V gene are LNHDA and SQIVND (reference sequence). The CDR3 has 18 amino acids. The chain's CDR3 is CASSPNYPYRGRGYEQFF. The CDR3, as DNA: TGTGCCAGTAGTCCCAATTACCCCTACAGGGGCCGCGGGTATGAGCAGTTCTTC.

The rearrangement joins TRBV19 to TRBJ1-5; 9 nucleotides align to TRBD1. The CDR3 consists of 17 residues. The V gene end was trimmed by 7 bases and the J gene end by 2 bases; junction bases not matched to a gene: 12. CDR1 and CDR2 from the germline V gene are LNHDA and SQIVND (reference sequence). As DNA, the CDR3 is TGTGCCAGTATGTTGGACAGGGGAAGGTCGGGCAATCAGCCCCAGCATTTT. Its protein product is CASMLDRGRSGNQPQHF.

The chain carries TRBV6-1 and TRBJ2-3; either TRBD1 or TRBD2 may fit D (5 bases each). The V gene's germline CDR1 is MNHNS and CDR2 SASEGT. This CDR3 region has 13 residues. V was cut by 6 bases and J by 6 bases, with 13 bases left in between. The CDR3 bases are TGTGCCAGCAGGTCGAGGGGAACGGATACGCAGTATTTT. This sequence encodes CASRSRGTDTQYF.

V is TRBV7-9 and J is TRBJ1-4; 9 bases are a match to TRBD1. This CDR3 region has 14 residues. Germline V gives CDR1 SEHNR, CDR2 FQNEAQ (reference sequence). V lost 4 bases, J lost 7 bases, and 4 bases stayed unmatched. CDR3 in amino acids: CASSSRDRVEKLFF. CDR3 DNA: TGTGCCAGCAGCTCCCGGGACAGGGTTGAAAAACTGTTTTTT.

The CDR3 spells CASTSGDRANYGYTF. As DNA, the CDR3 is TGTGCCAGCACCTCCGGCGACAGGGCTAACTATGGCTACACCTTC. J is TRBJ1-2 and V is TRBV7-9, with 7 bases identical to TRBD1. Germline trimming cut 7 bases from V and 0 bases from J; bases unmatched to any gene: 8. Germline V CDR1 and CDR2: SEHNR, FQNEAQ (reference sequence). There are 15 residues in the CDR3.

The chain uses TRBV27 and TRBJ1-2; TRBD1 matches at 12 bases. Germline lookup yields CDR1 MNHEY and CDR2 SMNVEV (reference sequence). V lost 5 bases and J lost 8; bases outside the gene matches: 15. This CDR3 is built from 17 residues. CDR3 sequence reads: CASSAGTGGPNPGGYTF. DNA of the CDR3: TGTGCCAGCAGTGCTGGGACAGGGGGCCCTAACCCGGGGGGCTACACCTTC.

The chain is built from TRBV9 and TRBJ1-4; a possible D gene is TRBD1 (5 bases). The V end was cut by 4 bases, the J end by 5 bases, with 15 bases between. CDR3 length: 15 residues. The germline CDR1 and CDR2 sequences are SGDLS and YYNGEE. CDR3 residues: CASSPRQRENEKLFF. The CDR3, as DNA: TGTGCCAGCAGCCCCCGACAGCGTGAAAATGAAAAACTGTTTTTT.

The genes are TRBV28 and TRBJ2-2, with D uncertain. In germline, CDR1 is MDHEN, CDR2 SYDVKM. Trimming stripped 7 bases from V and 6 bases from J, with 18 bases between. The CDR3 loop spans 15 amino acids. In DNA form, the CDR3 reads TGTGCCAGCAACAAAAACCCGGGTGGGGCCGGGGAGCTGTTTTTT. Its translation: CASNKNPGGAGELFF.

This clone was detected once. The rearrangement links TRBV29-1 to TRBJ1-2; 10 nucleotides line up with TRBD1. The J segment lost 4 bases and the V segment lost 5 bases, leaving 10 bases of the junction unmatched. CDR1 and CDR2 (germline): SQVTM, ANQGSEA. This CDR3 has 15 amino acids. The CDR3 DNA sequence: TGCAGCGTTCCCCCAGGACAGGGGGGGGGCTATGGCTACACCTTC. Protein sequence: CSVPPGQGGGYGYTF.

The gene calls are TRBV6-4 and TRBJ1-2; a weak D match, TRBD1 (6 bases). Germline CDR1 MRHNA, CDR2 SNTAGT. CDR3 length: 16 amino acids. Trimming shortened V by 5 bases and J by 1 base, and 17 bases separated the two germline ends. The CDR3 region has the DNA TGTGCCAGCAGTACATCAACAGGGAGCCATAACTATGGCTACACCTTC. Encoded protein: CASSTSTGSHNYGYTF.

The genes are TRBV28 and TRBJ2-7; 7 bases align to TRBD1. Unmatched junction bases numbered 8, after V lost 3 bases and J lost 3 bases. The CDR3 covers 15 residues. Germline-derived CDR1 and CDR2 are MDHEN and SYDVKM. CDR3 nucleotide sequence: TGTGCCAGCAGTTTGGGCCGGACAGGCGTCTACGAGCAGTACTTC. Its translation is CASSLGRTGVYEQYF.

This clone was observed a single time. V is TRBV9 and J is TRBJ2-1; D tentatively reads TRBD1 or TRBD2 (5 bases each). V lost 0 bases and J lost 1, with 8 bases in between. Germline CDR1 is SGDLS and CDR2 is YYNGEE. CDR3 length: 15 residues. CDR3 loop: CASSVAWGSYNEQFF. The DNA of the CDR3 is TGTGCCAGCAGCGTAGCTTGGGGGTCCTACAATGAGCAGTTCTTC.

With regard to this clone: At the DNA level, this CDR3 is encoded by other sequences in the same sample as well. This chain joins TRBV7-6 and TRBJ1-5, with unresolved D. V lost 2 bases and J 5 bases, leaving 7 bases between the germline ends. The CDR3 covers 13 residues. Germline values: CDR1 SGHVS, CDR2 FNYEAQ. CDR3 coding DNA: TGTGCCAGCAGCTTACAAGGAGATCAGCCCCAGCATTTT. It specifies CASSLQGDQPQHF. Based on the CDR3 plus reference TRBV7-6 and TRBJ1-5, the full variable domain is GAGVSQSPRYKVTKRGQDVALRCDPISGHVSLYWYRQALGQGPEFLTYFNYEAQQDKSGLPNDRFSAERPEGSISTLTIQRTEQRDSAMYRCASSLQGDQPQHFGDGTRLSIL.